This TCR beta chain was obtained from a study of T cells in Graves' hyperthyroidism and ophthalmopathy. Turning to the study itself: Peripheral blood was secured at the point of initial diagnosis, before any treatment.

With respect to this clonotype: What it recognizes is unknown. An end of the junction does not agree with germline; a read error may underlie this.

Findings of the study overall: Ophthalmopathy stood apart from stable hyperthyroidism in a 13 V-J model.

The investigators amplified TCR beta CDR3 regions from RNA transcripts. The study used the HTBI primer set for a first-round RT-PCR of the TCR CDR3. TCRdb re-called the multiplex PCR reads with MiXCR, one entry per CDR3 protein. This table has around 350,000 distinct CDR3 sequences, over 10% appearing once. Per the germline V gene, CDR1 is MDHEN and CDR2 is SYDVKM. The CDR3 spans 16 residues. The sequence came from a woman aged 18-35 years with Graves' hyperthyroidism. Sequences were obtained from blood. The V and J genes are TRBV28 and TRBJ2-7, with 8 bases identical to TRBD2. CDR3 region: CASSPPLAGTSSEQYF. The CDR3 nucleotides read TGTGCCAGCTCCCCACCTTTAGCGGGGACTTCCTCCGAGCAGTACTTC. Complete variable domain (other parts from reference TRBV28 and TRBJ2-7): DVKVTQSSRYLVKRTGEKVFLECVQDMDHENMFWYRQDPGLGLRLIYFSYDVKMKEKGDIPEGYSVSREKKERFSLILESASTNQTSMYLCASSPPLAGTSSEQYFGPGTRLTVT.